Below, 2 T cell receptor beta chains from the same sample are listed, as sequenced in a study of spatial heterogeneity in lung cancer. Each CDR3 protein is one row after TCRdb ran MiXCR on the 5' RACE reads. This sample has 9,500 to 13,000 distinct CDR3 sequences, with 9% to 13% found just once. Time point reported: sample taken at primary tumor resection. These receptors have no identified antigens. Regarding the study as a whole: Tumor mutation counts were tracked by expanded intratumoral alpha and beta TCR counts.

Sequencing was performed on lung tumor tissue, taken at surgery. These receptors were collected from a female donor with early-stage non-small cell lung cancer.

Ten or more counts support this clonotype. The gene calls are TRBV12-3 or TRBV12-4 and TRBJ1-3; D remains ambiguous. The germline V and J ends were trimmed by 1 base and 7 bases, with 14 bases remaining between them. This CDR3 region has 15 residues. In nucleotides, the CDR3 is TGTGCCAGCAGTTTAGAAGCGGAGGGAAGGAACACCATATATTTT. This sequence encodes CASSLEAEGRNTIYF.

This clonotype appeared many times. The chain uses TRBV11-3 and TRBJ2-7; no clear D. Trimming shortened V by 1 base and J by 2 bases, and 27 bases separated the two germline ends. Germline V gene sequence: CDR1 SGHNT, CDR2 YENEEA. This CDR3 is built from 20 residues. The CDR3 is CASSLARGAERKPMPYEQYF. Written as DNA, the CDR3 is TGTGCCAGCAGCTTAGCCCGAGGTGCGGAGAGGAAGCCTATGCCCTACGAGCAGTACTTC. The entire variable domain, with the rest obtained from reference TRBV11-3 and TRBJ2-7, is as follows: EAGVVQSPRYKIIEKKQPVAFWCNPISGHNTLYWYLQNLGQGPELLIRYENEEAVDDSQLPKDRFSAERLKGVDSTLKIQPAELGDSAVYLCASSLARGAERKPMPYEQYFGPGTRLTVT.